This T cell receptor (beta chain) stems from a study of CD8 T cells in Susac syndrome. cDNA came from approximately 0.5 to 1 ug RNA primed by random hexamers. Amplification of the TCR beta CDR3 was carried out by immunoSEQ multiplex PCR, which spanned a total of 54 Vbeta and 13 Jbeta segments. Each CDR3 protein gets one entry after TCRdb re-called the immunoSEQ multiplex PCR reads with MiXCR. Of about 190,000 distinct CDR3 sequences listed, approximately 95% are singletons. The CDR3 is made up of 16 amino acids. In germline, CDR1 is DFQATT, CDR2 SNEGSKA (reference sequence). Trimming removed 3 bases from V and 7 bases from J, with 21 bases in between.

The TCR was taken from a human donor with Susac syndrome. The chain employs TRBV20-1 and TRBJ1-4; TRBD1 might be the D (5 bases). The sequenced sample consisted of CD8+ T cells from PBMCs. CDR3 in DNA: TGCAGTGCTAGTTACGGCGCCTCGGGGGGTGGTGAAAAACTGTTTTTT. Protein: CSASYGASGGGEKLFF.